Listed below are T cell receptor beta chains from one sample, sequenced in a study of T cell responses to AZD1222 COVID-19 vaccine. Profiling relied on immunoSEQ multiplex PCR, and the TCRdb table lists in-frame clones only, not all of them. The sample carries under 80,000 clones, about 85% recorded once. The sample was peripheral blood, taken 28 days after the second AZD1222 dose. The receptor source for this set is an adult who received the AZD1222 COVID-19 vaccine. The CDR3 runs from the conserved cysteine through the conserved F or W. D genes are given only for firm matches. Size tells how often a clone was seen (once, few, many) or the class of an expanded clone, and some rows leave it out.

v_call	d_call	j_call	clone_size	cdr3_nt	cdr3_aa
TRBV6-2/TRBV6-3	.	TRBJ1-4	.	TGTGCCAGCAGTCGACCCGGCAGCCCTAATGAAAAACTGTTTTTT	CASSRPGSPNEKLFF
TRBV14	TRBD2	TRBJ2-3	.	TGTGCCAGCAGCAAGCCGGGACTAGCGGGTGGCACAGATACGCAGTATTTT	CASSKPGLAGGTDTQYF
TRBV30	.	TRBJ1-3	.	TGTGCCTGGAGTGTGGGTTCTGGAAACACCATATATTTT	CAWSVGSGNTIYF
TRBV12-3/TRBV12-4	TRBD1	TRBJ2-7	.	TGTGCCAGCAGAGGGACAGGGGAGGACGAGCAGTACTTC	CASRGTGEDEQYF
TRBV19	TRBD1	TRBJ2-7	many	TGTGCCAGTAGTCCAATCCCGGGACAGGCTGACTACGAGCAGTACTTC	CASSPIPGQADYEQYF
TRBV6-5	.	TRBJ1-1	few	TGTGCCAGCAGTTACGGACTCCGGACAGTGAACACTGAAGCTTTCTTT	CASSYGLRTVNTEAFF
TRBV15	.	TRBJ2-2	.	TGTGCCACCAGCGACAGAGCTAACACCGGGGAGCTGTTTTTT	CATSDRANTGELFF
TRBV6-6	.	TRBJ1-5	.	TGTGCCAGCCGCCATGAGATCGGACAGCCCCAGCATTTT	CASRHEIGQPQHF
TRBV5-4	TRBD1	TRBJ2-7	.	TGTGCCAGCAGCTTCGGACAGGGCACCTACGAGCAGTACTTC	CASSFGQGTYEQYF
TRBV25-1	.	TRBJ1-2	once	TGTGCCAGCACCCCGCACGCGGGACCCTATGGCTACACCTTC	CASTPHAGPYGYTF
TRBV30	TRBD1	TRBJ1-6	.	TGTGCCTGGGGGGACAGGGCTTCACCCCTCCACTTT	CAWGDRASPLHF
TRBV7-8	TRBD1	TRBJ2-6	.	TGTGCCAGCAGCCCCATACCTAGGGGGCTGGGGGCCAACGTCCTGACTTTC	CASSPIPRGLGANVLTF
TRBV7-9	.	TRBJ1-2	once	TGTGCCAGCAGCTTAGGTCAGGCGCTATTCTATGGCTACACCTTC	CASSLGQALFYGYTF
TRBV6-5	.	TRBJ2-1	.	TGTGCCAGCAGTTACTCTAGGGGGGCGCATGAGCAGTTCTTC	CASSYSRGAHEQFF
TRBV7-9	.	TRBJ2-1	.	TGTGCCAGCAGCTTAGGCTTGGGACGCTCCTACAATGAGCAGTTCTTC	CASSLGLGRSYNEQFF
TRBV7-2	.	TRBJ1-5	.	TGTGCCAGCAGCTTAGCGCTTACGGGAAATCAGCCCCAGCATTTT	CASSLALTGNQPQHF
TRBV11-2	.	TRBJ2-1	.	TGTGCCAGCAGCCCTGGAGGGACGAAGTTCTTC	CASSPGGTKFF